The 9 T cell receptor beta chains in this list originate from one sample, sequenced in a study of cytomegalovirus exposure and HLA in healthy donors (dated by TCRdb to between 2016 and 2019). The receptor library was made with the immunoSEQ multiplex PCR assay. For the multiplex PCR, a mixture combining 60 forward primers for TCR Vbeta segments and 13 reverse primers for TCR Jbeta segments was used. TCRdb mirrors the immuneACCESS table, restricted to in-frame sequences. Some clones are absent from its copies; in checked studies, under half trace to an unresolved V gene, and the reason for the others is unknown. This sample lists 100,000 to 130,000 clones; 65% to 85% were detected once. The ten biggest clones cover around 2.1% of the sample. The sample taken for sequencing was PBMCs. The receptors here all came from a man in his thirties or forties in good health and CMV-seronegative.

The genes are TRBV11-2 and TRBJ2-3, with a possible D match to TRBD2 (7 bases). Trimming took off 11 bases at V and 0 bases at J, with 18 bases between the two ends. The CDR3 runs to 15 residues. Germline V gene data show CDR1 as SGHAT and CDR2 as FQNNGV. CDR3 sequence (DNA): TGTGCCGTGCGGTCCGGGGGGCTAAGCACAGATACGCAGTATTTT. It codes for CAVRSGGLSTDTQYF.

Here the CDR3 reads CASQGSGTSANTGELFF. The CDR3 DNA follows: TGCGCCAGCCAGGGTTCCGGGACTAGCGCGAACACCGGGGAGCTGTTTTTT. The V gene is TRBV4-1, the J gene TRBJ2-2; 10 bases are shared with TRBD2. V dropped 8 bases and J dropped 0; count of bases not matched to a gene: 9. From germline, CDR1 is MGHRA and CDR2 YSYEKL. The CDR3 totals 17 residues.

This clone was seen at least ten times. CDR3 DNA sequence: TGTGCCAGCACCCAGAACAGGGGGCTAGGTGAAAAACTGTTTTTT. Its protein is CASTQNRGLGEKLFF. The chain couples TRBV6-1 to TRBJ1-4, with 9 bases fitting TRBD1. Germline V gene sequence: CDR1 MNHNS, CDR2 SASEGT. The J segment lost 7 bases and the V segment lost 7 bases, leaving 10 bases of the junction unmatched. The length of the CDR3 is 15 residues.

In DNA form, the CDR3 reads TGTGCCAGCAGCCCCCGGGGGGTGGGGGGCTACACCTTC. Translated, it gives CASSPRGVGGYTF. V and J are TRBV7-6 and TRBJ1-2, with a weak D call TRBD1 (5 bases). This CDR3 is built from 13 residues. Germline V lookup: CDR1 SGHVS, CDR2 FNYEAQ. Trimming cost V 5 bases and J 8 bases, with 15 bases left between them.

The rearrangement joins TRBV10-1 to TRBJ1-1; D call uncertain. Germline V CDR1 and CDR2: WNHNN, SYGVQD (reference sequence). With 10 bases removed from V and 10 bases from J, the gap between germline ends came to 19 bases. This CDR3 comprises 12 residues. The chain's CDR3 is CANPRVPFGAFF. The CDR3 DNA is TGCGCCAATCCTCGGGTTCCCTTCGGAGCTTTCTTT.

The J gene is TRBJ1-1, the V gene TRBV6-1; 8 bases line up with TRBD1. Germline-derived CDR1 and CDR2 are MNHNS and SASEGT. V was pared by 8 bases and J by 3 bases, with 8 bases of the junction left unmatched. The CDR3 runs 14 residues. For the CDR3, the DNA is TGTGCCAGCTTGACAGGGGATAGGTACACTGAAGCTTTCTTT. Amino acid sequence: CASLTGDRYTEAFF.

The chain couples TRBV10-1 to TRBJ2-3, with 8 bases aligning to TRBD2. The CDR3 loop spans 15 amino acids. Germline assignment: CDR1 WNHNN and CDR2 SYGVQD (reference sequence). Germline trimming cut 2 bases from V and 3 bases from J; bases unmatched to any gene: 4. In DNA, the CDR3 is TGCGCCAGCAGTGAGGCGGGGGGAAAAACAGATACGCAGTATTTT. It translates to CASSEAGGKTDTQYF.

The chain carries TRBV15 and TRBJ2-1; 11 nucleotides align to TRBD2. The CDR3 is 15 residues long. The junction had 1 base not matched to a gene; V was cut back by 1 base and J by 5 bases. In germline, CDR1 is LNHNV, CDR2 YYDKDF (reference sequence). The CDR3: CATSRVTSGDNEQFF. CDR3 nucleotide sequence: TGTGCCACCAGCAGAGTGACTAGCGGGGACAATGAGCAGTTCTTC.

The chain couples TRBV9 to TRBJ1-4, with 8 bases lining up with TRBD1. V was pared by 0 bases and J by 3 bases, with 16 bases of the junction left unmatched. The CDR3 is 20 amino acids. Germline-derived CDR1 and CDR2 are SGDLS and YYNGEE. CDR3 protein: CASSVEAQGAESFPNEKLFF. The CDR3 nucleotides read TGTGCCAGCAGCGTAGAGGCCCAGGGGGCGGAGAGTTTTCCTAATGAAAAACTGTTTTTT.